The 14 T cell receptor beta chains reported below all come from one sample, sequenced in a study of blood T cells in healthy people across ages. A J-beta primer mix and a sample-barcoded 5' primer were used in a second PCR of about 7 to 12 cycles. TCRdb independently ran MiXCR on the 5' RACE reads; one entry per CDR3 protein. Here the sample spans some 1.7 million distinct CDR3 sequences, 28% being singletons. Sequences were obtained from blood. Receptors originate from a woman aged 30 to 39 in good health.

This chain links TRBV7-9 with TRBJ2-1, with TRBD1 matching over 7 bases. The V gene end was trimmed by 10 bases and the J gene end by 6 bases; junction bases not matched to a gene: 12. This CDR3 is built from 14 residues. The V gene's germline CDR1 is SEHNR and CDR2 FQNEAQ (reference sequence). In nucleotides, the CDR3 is TGTGCCATCCAGACAGGGCTCCCTAGCAATGAGCAGTTCTTC. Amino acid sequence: CAIQTGLPSNEQFF.

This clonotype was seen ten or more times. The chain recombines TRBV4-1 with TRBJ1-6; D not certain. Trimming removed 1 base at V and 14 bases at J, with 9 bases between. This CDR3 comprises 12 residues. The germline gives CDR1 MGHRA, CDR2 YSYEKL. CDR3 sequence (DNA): TGCGCCAGCAGCCAAGTAAGATCATCCCTCCACTTT. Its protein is CASSQVRSSLHF.

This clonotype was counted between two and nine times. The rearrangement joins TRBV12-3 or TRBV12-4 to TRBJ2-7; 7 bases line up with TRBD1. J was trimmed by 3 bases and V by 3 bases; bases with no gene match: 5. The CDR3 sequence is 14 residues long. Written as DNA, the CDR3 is TGTGCCAGCAGTTTTGAACAGGGGATCTACGAGCAGTACTTC. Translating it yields CASSFEQGIYEQYF.

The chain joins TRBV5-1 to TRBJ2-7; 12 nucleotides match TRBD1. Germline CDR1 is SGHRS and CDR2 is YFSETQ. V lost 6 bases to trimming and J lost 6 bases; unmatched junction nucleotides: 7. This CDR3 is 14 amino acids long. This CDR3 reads CASTQGQGAGEQYF. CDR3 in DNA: TGCGCCAGCACCCAGGGACAGGGGGCTGGCGAGCAGTACTTC.

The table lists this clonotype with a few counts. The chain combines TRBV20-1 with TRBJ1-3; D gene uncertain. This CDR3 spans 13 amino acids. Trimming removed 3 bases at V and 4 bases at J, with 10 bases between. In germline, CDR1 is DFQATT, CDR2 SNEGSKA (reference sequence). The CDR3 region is CSARDGFGNTIYF. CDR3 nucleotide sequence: TGCAGTGCTAGGGACGGATTCGGAAACACCATATATTTT.

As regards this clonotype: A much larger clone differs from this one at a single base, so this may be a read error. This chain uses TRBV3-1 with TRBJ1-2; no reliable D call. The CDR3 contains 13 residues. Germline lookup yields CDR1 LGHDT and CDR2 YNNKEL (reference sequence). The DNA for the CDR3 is TGTGTCAGCAGCCAAGAAGAGGCCTATGGCTACACCTTC. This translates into CVSSQEEAYGYTF.

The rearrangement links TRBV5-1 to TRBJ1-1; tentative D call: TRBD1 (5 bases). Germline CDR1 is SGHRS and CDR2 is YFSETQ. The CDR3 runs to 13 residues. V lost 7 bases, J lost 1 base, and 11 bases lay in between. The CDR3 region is CASLGDWNTEAFF. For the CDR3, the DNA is TGCGCCAGCCTAGGGGACTGGAACACTGAAGCTTTCTTT.

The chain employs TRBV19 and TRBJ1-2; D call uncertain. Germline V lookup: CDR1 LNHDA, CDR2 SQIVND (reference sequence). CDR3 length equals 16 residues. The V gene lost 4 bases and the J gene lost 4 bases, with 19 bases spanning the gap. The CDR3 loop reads CASSTLDGTDTYGYTF. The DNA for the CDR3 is TGTGCCAGTAGTACGTTGGACGGCACAGATACCTATGGCTACACCTTC.

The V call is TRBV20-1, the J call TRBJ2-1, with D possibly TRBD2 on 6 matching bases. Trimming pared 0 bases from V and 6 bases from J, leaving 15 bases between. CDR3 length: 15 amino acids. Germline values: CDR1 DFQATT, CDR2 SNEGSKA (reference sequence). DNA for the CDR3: TGCAGTGCTAGAGATCAGAGCGGGCGACGCAATGAGCAGTTCTTC. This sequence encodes CSARDQSGRRNEQFF.

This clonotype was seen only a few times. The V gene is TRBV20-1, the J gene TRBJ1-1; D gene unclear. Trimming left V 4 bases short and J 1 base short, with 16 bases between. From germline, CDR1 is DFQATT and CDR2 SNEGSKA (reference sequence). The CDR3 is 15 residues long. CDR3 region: CSATKERRPNTEAFF. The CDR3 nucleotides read TGCAGTGCTACCAAAGAGAGGAGACCGAACACTGAAGCTTTCTTT.

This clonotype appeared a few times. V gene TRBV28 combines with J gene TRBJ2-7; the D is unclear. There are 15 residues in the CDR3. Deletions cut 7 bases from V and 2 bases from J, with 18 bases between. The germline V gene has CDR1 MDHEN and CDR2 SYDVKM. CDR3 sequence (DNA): TGTGCCAGCACCACCGGCCGGACCCGTCCCTACGAGCAGTACTTC. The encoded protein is CASTTGRTRPYEQYF.

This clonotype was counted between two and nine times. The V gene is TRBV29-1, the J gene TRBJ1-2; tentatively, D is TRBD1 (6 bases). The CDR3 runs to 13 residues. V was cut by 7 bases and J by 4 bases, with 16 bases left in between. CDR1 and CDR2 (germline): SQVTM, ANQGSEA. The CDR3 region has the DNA TGCAGCGGGGGGGCCGTTGGCCCCTATGGCTACACCTTC. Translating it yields CSGGAVGPYGYTF.

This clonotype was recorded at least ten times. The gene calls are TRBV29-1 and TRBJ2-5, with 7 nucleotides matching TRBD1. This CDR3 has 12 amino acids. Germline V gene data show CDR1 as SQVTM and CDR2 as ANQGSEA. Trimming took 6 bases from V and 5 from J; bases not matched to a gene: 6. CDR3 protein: CSVMTGIETQYF. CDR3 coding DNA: TGCAGCGTAATGACAGGGATCGAGACCCAGTACTTC. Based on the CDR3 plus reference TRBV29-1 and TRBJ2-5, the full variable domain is SAVISQKPSRDICQRGTSLTIQCQVDSQVTMMFWYRQQPGQSLTLIATANQGSEATYESGFVIDKFPISRPNLTFSTLTVSNMSPEDSSIYLCSVMTGIETQYFGPGTRLLVL.

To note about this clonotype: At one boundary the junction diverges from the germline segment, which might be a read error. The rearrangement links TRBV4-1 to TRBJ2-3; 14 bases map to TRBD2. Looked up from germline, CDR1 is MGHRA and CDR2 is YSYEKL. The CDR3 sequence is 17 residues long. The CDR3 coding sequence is TGCGCCAGCAGCCAGGGTGGACTAGCGGGGGGACAAGATACGCGGTATTTT. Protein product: CASSQGGLAGGQDTRYF.